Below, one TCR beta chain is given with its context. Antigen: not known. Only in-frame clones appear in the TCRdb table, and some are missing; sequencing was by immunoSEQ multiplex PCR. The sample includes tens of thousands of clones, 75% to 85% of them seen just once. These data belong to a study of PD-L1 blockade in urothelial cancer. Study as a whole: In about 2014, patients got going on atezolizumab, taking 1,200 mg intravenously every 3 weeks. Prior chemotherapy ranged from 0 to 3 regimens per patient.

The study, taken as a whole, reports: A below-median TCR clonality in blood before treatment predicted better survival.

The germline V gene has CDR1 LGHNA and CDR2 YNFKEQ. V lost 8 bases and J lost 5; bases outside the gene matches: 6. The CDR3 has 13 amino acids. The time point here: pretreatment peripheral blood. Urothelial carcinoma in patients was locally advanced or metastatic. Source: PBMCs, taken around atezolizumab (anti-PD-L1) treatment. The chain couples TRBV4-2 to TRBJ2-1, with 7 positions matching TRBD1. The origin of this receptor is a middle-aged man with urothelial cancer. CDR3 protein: CASSTGWNNEQFF. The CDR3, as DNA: TGTGCCAGCTCGACAGGGTGGAACAATGAGCAGTTCTTC.